This T cell receptor (beta chain) was identified during a study of T cell responses to AZD1222 COVID-19 vaccine. Study-level points and caveats: Without day 14 samples, only post-peak T cell repertoires were studied. Spike-wide vaccine-associated CD4 TCRs dominated at 160-218 and 743-854. A mostly white British donor set with more females was recruited, and clonal diversity was possibly underestimated.

The CDR3 covers 15 residues. Germline V gene data show CDR1 as KGHSH and CDR2 as LQKENI. With V trimmed by 1 base and J by 6 bases, 3 bases remained unmatched. TCRdb keeps only in-frame clones here, not all; method: immunoSEQ multiplex PCR. In the table there are just over 150,000 clones, around 86% of which are singletons. Concerning this clone: Its cognate antigen is unknown.

Material: peripheral blood, obtained 28 days after the second AZD1222 dose. The chain joins TRBV18 to TRBJ1-4; 9 bases line up with TRBD1. The clonotype was recovered from an adult who received the AZD1222 COVID-19 vaccine. CDR3 in DNA: TGTGCCAGCTCACCACGGGGACAGGGTGATGAAAAACTGTTTTTT. It yields the protein CASSPRGQGDEKLFF.